The 8 T cell receptor beta chains below were found in one sample sequenced in a study of blood T cell repertoires in COVID-19. TCRdb's copy holds only in-frame clones and misses some; the assay was immunoSEQ multiplex PCR. The data show around 170,000 clones, more than 80% seen once. The sequencing input was peripheral blood. These receptors all come from a man aged 55 to 70 with acute or convalescent COVID-19.

This clone was found a few times. J is TRBJ2-3 and V is TRBV9, with D hard to call. Trimming shortened V by 3 bases and J by 6 bases, and 14 bases separated the two germline ends. The germline gives CDR1 SGDLS, CDR2 YYNGEE. The CDR3 sequence is 14 residues long. The CDR3 protein is CASSAQPVGDTQYF. The CDR3 DNA reads TGTGCCAGCAGCGCTCAGCCGGTCGGGGATACGCAGTATTTT.

The rearrangement joins TRBV20-1 to TRBJ1-6; tentative D call: TRBD1 (5 bases). The length of the CDR3 is 13 residues. CDR1 is DFQATT, CDR2 SNEGSKA, per germline (reference sequence). Trimming took off 3 bases at V and 10 bases at J, with 13 bases between the two ends. Here the CDR3 DNA reads TGCAGTGCTAGTTGGCAGGGCCGGTCACCCCTCCACTTT. This gives the protein CSASWQGRSPLHF.

The chain uses TRBV5-1 and TRBJ2-7; the match to TRBD1 covers 9 bases. The ends lost 4 bases at V and 5 bases at J; junction bases unmatched: 10. Germline V gene data show CDR1 as SGHRS and CDR2 as YFSETQ. The CDR3 has 15 residues. The CDR3: CASSPTGQGGDEQYF. CDR3 DNA: TGCGCCAGCAGCCCCACGGGACAGGGAGGAGACGAGCAGTACTTC.

CDR3 bases: TGTGCCAGCAGCAGTAGCCGGGGGGGCAATGGCTACACCTTC. The encoded protein is CASSSSRGGNGYTF. The V call is TRBV7-2, the J call TRBJ1-2; the D gene is possibly TRBD1 (6 bases). The CDR3 totals 14 residues. V was cut by 5 bases and J by 6 bases, with 16 bases left in between. Germline lookup yields CDR1 SGHTA and CDR2 FQGNSA.

Comment on this clone: Distinct nucleotide sequences in the sample also encode this CDR3. V and J are TRBV5-1 and TRBJ1-1; tentatively, D is TRBD1 (6 bases). Germline CDR1 reads SGHRS; CDR2 reads YFSETQ. The CDR3 is made up of 14 amino acids. V lost 0 bases and J lost 0, with 6 bases in between. CDR3 bases: TGCGCCAGCAGCTTGGGGACAGTGAACACTGAAGCTTTCTTT. Encoded protein: CASSLGTVNTEAFF.

V is TRBV5-8 and J is TRBJ2-7; 7 positions match TRBD1. Trimming removed 1 base from V and 2 bases from J; junction bases left unmatched: 0. Germline loops: CDR1 SGHTS, CDR2 YDEGEE. The CDR3 is made up of 13 amino acids. CDR3 protein: CASSLQGAYEQYF. DNA for the CDR3: TGTGCCAGCAGCTTGCAGGGGGCCTACGAGCAGTACTTC.

V gene TRBV6-4 combines with J gene TRBJ2-3; 8 positions agree with TRBD2. Losses at the gene ends were 6 bases for V and 3 bases for J; bases not matched to a gene: 11. There are 16 residues in the CDR3. Looked up from germline, CDR1 is MRHNA and CDR2 is SNTAGT. CDR3 in DNA: TGTGCCAGCAGCCTATCACCGGGGGGGAGGACAGATACGCAGTATTTT. The encoded protein is CASSLSPGGRTDTQYF.

The J gene is TRBJ2-1, the V gene TRBV12-5, with TRBD2 as a possible D gene (6 bases). V lost 5 bases, J lost 0 bases, and 17 bases lay in between. The CDR3 runs to 17 residues. The germline V gene has CDR1 LGHNT and CDR2 FRNRAP. CDR3: CASGSSAGLSSYNEQFF. The CDR3, as DNA: TGTGCTAGTGGTAGCTCGGCGGGGTTGAGCTCCTACAATGAGCAGTTCTTC.